The clone carrying this T cell receptor beta chain was counted between two and nine times. Its antigen is unknown. This entry is derived from a study of T-cell reconstitution after alpha-beta-depleted transplantation in children. Overall study findings and caveats: Several hundred expanded graft clones reportedly supplied alpha-beta T cells about two months after transplant.

TCRbeta library construction was performed incorporating unique molecular identifiers. Via MiXCR, TCRdb re-called the PCR reads, giving one row per CDR3 protein. Here the sample spans about 250,000 distinct CDR3 sequences, approximately 24% being singletons. V shed 4 bases and J shed 0 bases, with 12 bases lying between them. Germline V lookup: CDR1 SGDLS, CDR2 YYNGEE. The CDR3 spans 15 residues. The sequenced sample was PBMCs, mostly from graft donor cells, obtained 360 days after TCRalphabeta/CD19-depleted stem cell transplant. The sequence was collected from a female patient aged 2-9 years who had a stem cell transplant for congenital amegakaryocytic thrombocytopenia, so the T cells may come from the graft donor. V and J are TRBV9 and TRBJ2-3; the D is unclear. CDR3 loop: CASSPNPFSTDTQYF. Here the CDR3 DNA reads TGTGCCAGCAGCCCAAATCCCTTTAGCACAGATACGCAGTATTTT. Complete variable domain (other parts from reference TRBV9 and TRBJ2-3): DSGVTQTPKHLITATGQRVTLRCSPRSGDLSVYWYQQSLDQGLQFLIQYYNGEERAKGNILERFSAQQFPDLHSELNLSSLELGDSALYFCASSPNPFSTDTQYFGPGTRLTVL.